Listed here are 6 T cell receptor beta chains from one sample, sequenced in a study of T cells in Graves' hyperthyroidism and ophthalmopathy. Amplification of TCR beta CDR3 regions used RNA as the template. An initial round of RT-PCR targeting the TCR CDR3 relied on the HTBI primer set. Using its own MiXCR run on the multiplex PCR reads, TCRdb lists one record per CDR3 protein. The table includes more than 450,000 distinct CDR3 sequences, about 14% detected once. The source material was blood. These receptors all come from a woman aged 40 to 50 with Graves' hyperthyroidism.

In its sample, this clonotype was seen many times. The rearrangement uses TRBV30 and TRBJ2-2; weak D call: TRBD2 (6 bases). V gave up 3 bases and J gave up 6 bases, with 8 bases separating them. Germline-derived CDR1 and CDR2 are GTSNPN and SVGIG (reference sequence). This CDR3 spans 12 amino acids. CDR3 sequence reads: CAWSREAGELFF. The DNA for the CDR3 is TGTGCCTGGAGCAGGGAGGCCGGGGAGCTGTTTTTT.

This clonotype was detected a few times. This chain joins TRBV20-1 and TRBJ1-6, with D uncertain. Trimming shortened V by 0 bases and J by 8 bases, and 17 bases separated the two germline ends. The CDR3 has 16 amino acids. The germline V gene encodes CDR1 DFQATT and CDR2 SNEGSKA (reference sequence). CDR3 sequence: CSARDFGGRSDSPLHF. The DNA of the CDR3 is TGCAGTGCTAGAGATTTTGGAGGGAGGTCGGATTCACCCCTCCACTTT.

This clonotype was counted at least ten times. V gene TRBV3-1 combines with J gene TRBJ2-5; D is uncertain. There are 15 residues in the CDR3. Deletions cut 0 bases from V and 1 base from J, with 9 bases between. The germline gives CDR1 LGHDT, CDR2 YNNKEL (reference sequence). The CDR3 region is CASSQEGLTQETQYF. DNA of the CDR3: TGTGCCAGCAGCCAAGAGGGTCTTACCCAAGAGACCCAGTACTTC.

About this clonotype itself: A much more abundant neighbour one base away suggests this may be a read error. V gene TRBV7-8 combines with J gene TRBJ2-1; 10 positions agree with TRBD2. The germline V gene encodes CDR1 SGHVS and CDR2 FQNEAQ. CDR3 length: 16 amino acids. The CDR3 reads CAGSLASASGSNEQFF. The CDR3 DNA follows: TGTGCCGGCAGCTTAGCGTCGGCTAGCGGGAGTAATGAGCAGTTCTTC. The full variable domain, in which reference TRBV7-8 and TRBJ2-1 provide the parts outside the CDR3, is GAGVSQSPRYKVAKRGQDVALRCDPISGHVSLFWYQQALGQGPEFLTYFQNEAQLDKSGLPSDRFFAERPEGSVSTLKIQRTQQEDSAVYLCAGSLASASGSNEQFFGPGTRLTVL.

This chain joins TRBV4-1 and TRBJ2-1, with a weak D call TRBD2 (5 bases). CDR3 length: 13 amino acids. Germline V gene data show CDR1 as MGHRA and CDR2 as YSYEKL. With 3 bases removed from V and 7 bases from J, the gap between germline ends came to 10 bases. CDR3 sequence reads: CASSHLATNEQFF. CDR3 sequence (DNA): TGCGCCAGCAGCCACCTAGCTACAAATGAGCAGTTCTTC.

This clonotype was observed many times. The V call is TRBV12-3 or TRBV12-4, the J call TRBJ1-1; TRBD1 matches 9 bases. The CDR3 runs to 14 residues. The junction had 9 bases not matched to a gene; V was cut back by 7 bases and J by 6 bases. The CDR3 nucleotides read TGTGCCAGCATAAACCGGGACAGGGCATCTGAAGCTTTCTTT. It is translated as CASINRDRASEAFF.